This record looks at one T cell receptor (beta chain) sequence and its context. Ten or more counts support this clonotype. Its antigen is currently not known. There are no base qualities to consult, and no much larger clone falls within one base. For sequencing, an Illumina NovaSeq 6000 was employed. cDNA libraries for TCRalpha and TCRbeta were prepared by 5'RACE using constant-segment primers, with sample barcodes and unique molecular identifiers added. Trizol reagent was used to extract RNA from every sample. Library amplification was performed in two PCR steps, and a second sample barcode and Illumina TruSeq adapters were introduced in the second step. Libraries were sequenced on an Illumina NovaSeq with 2 x 150 bp paired-end reads. Per the original workflow: Demultiplexing of reads and collapsing into UMI-guided consensus sequences were performed with migec v1.2.7. Using mixcr v2.1.11, UMI consensuses were aligned to TRA and TRB V and J templates and then assembled into clonotypes. A clonotype was counted as expanded or contracted only when both edgeR and NoisET called the clonotype significant, with the noise models trained on biological replicates. For edgeR calls, the cutoffs were a false discovery rate-adjusted p below 0.01 and a log2 fold-change threshold of 1. As an exploratory analysis of dynamics, PCA with hierarchical clustering was applied to max-normalized trajectories of the 1000 most abundant clonotypes. Separately sequenced CD4+ and CD8+ repertoires were used to assign a CD4 or CD8 phenotype to each responding clone. Clones were called with MiXCR by TCRdb after fastp trimmed the public reads at Q25, and only in-frame beta chains were retained. Each CDR3 protein appears once, grouped with its most common genes and DNA. The V and J calls were determined by TCRdb, not by the authors. For this sample the table gives 400,000 to 500,000 distinct CDR3 sequences, of which roughly 26% were detected only once. 8.5% to 9% of the sample goes to the ten largest clones.

The data stem from a study of T-cell memory formation after mild COVID-19 (dated by TCRdb to the early 2020s). Regarding the study in general: Most TCR sequence clusters were specific to one of the two donors. In a couple of donors, T-cell clones that expanded and contracted after mild COVID-19 were followed by sequencing TCRalpha and TCRbeta repertoires longitudinally. Two young, previously healthy adult volunteers made up the cohort, one male and one female. The full study reports these points: Clones contracting from day 15 to 85 had balanced CD4/CD8 phenotypes, while a second wave expanding from day 15 to 37 was biased towards CD4+. SARS-CoV-2 specificity of the second-wave clones peaking on day 37 was not confirmed. Contracting CD4+ clones turned up mainly in the CM and EM memory subsets, whereas EMRA was where CD8+ clones were enriched. Only a couple of mild cases were covered in the study, and larger cohorts including severe cases with pre-infection samples were considered necessary. Some responding clones were detected in pre-infection memory, which suggested that pre-existing cross-reactive memory T cells had joined the SARS-CoV-2 response.

Ficoll-Paque density gradient centrifugation was used to isolate PBMCs. The CDR3 contains 12 residues, cysteine and phenylalanine counted. CDR3 DNA is the only sequence kept; it has 36 bases, read in frame from the first base. Relative to germline, V is missing 5 bases and J is missing 11 bases, with 8 bases of the junction outside any gene match. Looking up the germline V gene (reference sequence) yields CDR1 SEHNR and CDR2 FQNEAQ. The chain joins TRBV7-9 to TRBJ1-1; a stretch of 7 junction bases matches TRBD1. What was sequenced was PBMCs or a T cell subset sorted from them (not recorded which). The sequence came from an adult woman who had mild COVID-19 (a few samples of this study predate the infection). The sample titles of this study are shuffled in the database, so cell type and time point are left out; the donor was told from shared clones. The DNA sequence follows: TGTGCCAGCAGCAGACAACAGGGGAGCGCTTTCTTT. Translation gives CASSRQQGSAFF.